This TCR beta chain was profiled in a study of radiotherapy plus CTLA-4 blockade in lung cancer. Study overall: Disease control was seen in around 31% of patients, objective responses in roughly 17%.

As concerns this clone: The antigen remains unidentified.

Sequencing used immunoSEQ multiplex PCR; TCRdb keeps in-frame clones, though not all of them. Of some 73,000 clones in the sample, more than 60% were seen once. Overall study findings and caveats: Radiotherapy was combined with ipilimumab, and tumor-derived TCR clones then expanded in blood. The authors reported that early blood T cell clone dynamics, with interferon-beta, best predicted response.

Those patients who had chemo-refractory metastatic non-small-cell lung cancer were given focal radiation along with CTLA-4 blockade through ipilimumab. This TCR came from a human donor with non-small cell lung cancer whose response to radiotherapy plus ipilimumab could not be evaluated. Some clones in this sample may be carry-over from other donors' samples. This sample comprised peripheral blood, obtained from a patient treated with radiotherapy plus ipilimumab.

CDR3 in amino acids: CAWTGSGGLHYEQYF. CDR3 sequence (DNA): TGTGCCTGGACCGGTTCGGGGGGACTCCACTACGAGCAGTACTTC. The V and J genes are TRBV30 and TRBJ2-7; 7 nucleotides match TRBD2. CDR1 and CDR2 (germline): GTSNPN, SVGIG (reference sequence). With V trimmed by 4 bases and J by 3 bases, 12 bases remained unmatched. This CDR3 spans 15 amino acids.